This passage covers 10 T cell receptor beta chains from one sample sequenced in a study of blood T cell repertoires in COVID-19. The repertoire was sequenced with immunoSEQ multiplex PCR; TCRdb's copy has only in-frame clones and lacks some. The sample shows roughly 300,000 clones, approximately 83% of them seen only once. Sequencing was done on a sample of peripheral blood. Receptor source: a human donor in a cohort sampled during active COVID-19.

The chain joins TRBV7-2 to TRBJ1-2; tentative D call: TRBD1 (5 bases). V was cut by 6 bases and J by 4 bases, with 12 bases left in between. CDR1 SGHTA and CDR2 FQGNSA come from the germline V gene. The CDR3 loop spans 13 amino acids. Written as DNA, the CDR3 is TGTGCCAGCAGGCTCGACAGACTCTATGGCTACACCTTC. This gives the protein CASRLDRLYGYTF.

The chain recombines TRBV4-1 with TRBJ2-1; D may be TRBD2 (5 bases). Between the trimmed V and J ends, which lost 3 bases and 3 bases, there was a span of 9 bases. In germline, CDR1 is MGHRA, CDR2 YSYEKL. The CDR3 is 14 residues long. The CDR3 region has the DNA TGCGCCAGCAGCCACACGGGAATCTACAATGAGCAGTTCTTC. Protein product: CASSHTGIYNEQFF.

The chain combines TRBV4-2 with TRBJ2-3; D not resolved. Germline CDR1 LGHNA, CDR2 YNFKEQ. The ends were cut back, 1 base at V and 4 bases at J, with 6 bases in the middle. The CDR3 totals 13 residues. Here the CDR3 reads CASSQGLSDTQYF. The CDR3 nucleotides are TGTGCCAGCAGCCAAGGACTGTCAGATACGCAGTATTTT.

The V call is TRBV19, the J call TRBJ1-5, with 9 bases identical to TRBD1. There are 15 residues in the CDR3. Trimming at V came to 4 bases and at J to 7 bases, leaving 8 bases not matched to a gene. Germline assignment: CDR1 LNHDA and CDR2 SQIVND (reference sequence). CDR3 region: CASSTGQGENQPQHF. The CDR3 DNA reads as TGTGCCAGTAGTACGGGACAGGGCGAGAACCAGCCCCAGCATTTT.

The rearrangement joins TRBV7-2 to TRBJ2-1; D is possibly TRBD1 (6 bases). The CDR3 sequence is 17 residues long. V dropped 5 bases and J dropped 3 bases, with 20 bases sitting between them. The V gene's germline CDR1 is SGHTA and CDR2 FQGNSA. CDR3 protein: CASSQQGSGQSYNEQFF. As DNA, the CDR3 is TGTGCCAGCAGCCAGCAAGGGTCCGGACAGAGCTACAATGAGCAGTTCTTC.

A few counts support this clone. This rearrangement joins TRBV3-1 (or the pseudogene TRBV3-2) to TRBJ1-6; D not certain. The CDR3 runs 15 residues. V lost 1 base and J 7 bases, leaving 11 bases between the germline ends. Germline CDR1 reads LGHDT; CDR2 reads YNNKEL (reference sequence). The CDR3 nucleotides are TGTGCCAGCAGCCAAGTCGACTCGGGGAATTCACCCCTCCACTTT. This translates into CASSQVDSGNSPLHF.

This chain joins TRBV7-2 and TRBJ1-2; maybe TRBD1 (6 bases). The germline gives CDR1 SGHTA, CDR2 FQGNSA. The CDR3 covers 14 residues. Trimming removed 5 bases from V and 0 bases from J, with 10 bases in between. This chain's CDR3 is CASSQGTSNYGYTF. CDR3 DNA sequence: TGTGCCAGCAGCCAAGGGACATCTAACTATGGCTACACCTTC. The whole variable domain, filled in from reference TRBV7-2 and TRBJ1-2, reads GAGVSQSPSNKVTEKGKDVELRCDPISGHTALYWYRQSLGQGLEFLIYFQGNSAPDKSGLPSDRFSAERTGGSVSTLTIQRTQQEDSAVYLCASSQGTSNYGYTFGSGTRLTVV.

The chain uses TRBV5-6 and TRBJ1-6; 7 bases match TRBD1. There are 15 residues in the CDR3. Germline CDR1 and CDR2: SGHDT and YYEEEE. V gave up 3 bases and J gave up 6 bases; unmatched junction bases: 6. The CDR3 DNA reads TGTGCCAGCAGCTACAGGGGCAAGGGTAATTCACCCCTCCACTTT. Protein: CASSYRGKGNSPLHF. Looking up the rest from reference TRBV5-6 and TRBJ1-6 gives the full variable domain: DAGVTQSPTHLIKTRGQQVTLRCSPKSGHDTVSWYQQALGQGPQFIFQYYEEEERQRGNFPDRFSGHQFPNYSSELNVNALLLGDSALYLCASSYRGKGNSPLHFGNGTRLTVT.

The J gene is TRBJ2-7, the V gene TRBV7-2; D is possibly TRBD2 (5 bases). With 5 bases removed from V and 0 bases from J, the gap between germline ends came to 17 bases. The germline CDR1 and CDR2 sequences are SGHTA and FQGNSA. This CDR3 region has 16 residues. DNA for the CDR3: TGTGCCAGCAGCCGGAGGCTAGGCGGAAGCTCCTACGAGCAGTACTTC. This translates into CASSRRLGGSSYEQYF.

This clone was observed once. This rearrangement joins TRBV5-1 to TRBJ2-7; TRBD1 agrees at 7 bases. V shed 4 bases, J shed 3 bases, and the junction held 4 bases outside the gene matches. CDR3 size: 13 residues. CDR1 is SGHRS, CDR2 YFSETQ, per germline. The CDR3 loop is CASSTTGFYEQYF. CDR3 bases: TGCGCCAGCAGCACGACAGGGTTCTACGAGCAGTACTTC.